This TCR beta chain was documented in a study of blood T cell repertoires in COVID-19 (TCRdb year 2020). Background on the whole study: Samples from collaborators originated in the United States, Italy and Spain and spanned both the acute and convalescent phases of COVID-19. Samples came from the ongoing ImmuneRACE study (first 160 participants) plus 1,254 subjects from 6 global collaborators. Deeply sampled blood TCRbeta repertoires from subjects exposed to, actively infected with, or recovered from COVID-19 were included in the dataset. The prospective study material was composed of cDNA or gDNA derived from T cells, B-cell-depleted T cells, or PBMCs. Where HLA class I and class II types were available, the types were taken from metadata supplied by the sample provider, not from assay-based typing. The sample metadata nearly always contained a de-identified subject ID, COVID-19 status, age in years and sex. The repertoires were released in a freely available public database intended as a resource for research on the immune response to SARS-CoV-2. General study outcomes and caveats: The quantity of clinical and demographic metadata differed by source and by participant and was supplied without curation.

The collaborating institutions used their own protocols to collect whole blood in K2EDTA tubes. For TCRbeta analysis, collaborators shipped samples as frozen whole blood, isolated PBMCs, or DNA extracted from either of those sample types. In the case of this clone: Its antigen remains undetermined. The record has no base qualities; no much larger clone is one base away. This sample also contains other DNA sequences that code for the same CDR3.

TCRbeta CDR3 regions were amplified from genomic DNA using the immunoSEQ Assay, a bias-controlled multiplex PCR. Per the original workflow: The number of nucleated cells in each sample was estimated from the amplification of reference gene primers within the assay. Sequence reads were collapsed and filtered to measure the absolute abundance of every unique TCRbeta CDR3 rearrangement. Productive Simpson clonality was computed per sample as the square root of Simpson's diversity index over productive rearrangements. In its TCRdb copy, this immuneACCESS table keeps in-frame sequences only and misses some clones. Where compared with another copy, unresolved V genes explain less than half of these, and the others have no known cause. The D gene and trimming were derived from the DNA, and the V and J assignments and clone size from that table. The sample table contains about 37,000 clones; only one count was recorded for about 80% of them. Approximately 15% of the sample belongs to the ten largest clones.

Via the germline V gene, CDR1 is MNHEY and CDR2 SVGAGI. Including cysteine and phenylalanine, the CDR3 has 15 amino acids. Only the CDR3 DNA is retained, 45 bases long and in frame from the first base. V was cut back by 6 bases and J by 0 bases, leaving a gap of 12 bases between them. This clonotype originated in a woman between 70 and 85 years old with acute or convalescent COVID-19. Rearrangement joined TRBV6-5 to TRBJ1-5; the D gene is possibly TRBD1, with 5 bases matching. Sequencing was carried out using peripheral blood. The CDR3: CASRIREYSNQPQHF. The nucleotides read TGTGCCAGCAGAATCAGGGAATATAGCAATCAGCCCCAGCATTTT.